These T cell receptor beta chains were read from a single sample in a study of blood T cell repertoires in COVID-19. TCRdb keeps only in-frame clones here, not all; method: immunoSEQ multiplex PCR. The data show roughly 130,000 clones, with roughly 80% seen just once and about 15% held by the top ten. The sequenced material came from peripheral blood. These receptors came from a woman aged 45 to 65 with acute or convalescent COVID-19. The CDR3 runs from the conserved cysteine through the conserved F or W. Not every row has a clone size; where given, it reads once, few, many or a size class.

cdr3_aa clone_size cdr3_length v_call
CASSVMGTGGRGTEAFF - 17 TRBV9
CASSAIQGASTEAFF - 15 TRBV5-1
CASSFVQGSDTEAFF - 15 TRBV11-2
CASRGRNRGNEAFF - 14 TRBV27
CASSYMSGVGNTIYF - 15 TRBV6-5
CASSPGEGPDTQYF - 14 TRBV5-1
CASSLGGGAVTGELFF - 16 TRBV7-8
CASTQRGRSGELFF - 14 TRBV28
CASGLLGTRQGRVPEAFF - 18 TRBV12-5
CASTPTGVTDTQYF - 14 TRBV5-6
CASSFAATYNSPLHF - 15 TRBV5-5
CSAQQGANTEAFF - 13 TRBV29-1
CSVRDRRTEAFF - 12 TRBV29-1
CASSMTGGSNEQYF - 14 TRBV5-1
CASSQDINYEQYF - 13 TRBV6-6
CASSIVKNWAFWPQHF - 16 TRBV19
CASSQEGKGGHGELFF once 16 TRBV4-1
CASSYPGLQETQYF - 14 TRBV11-2
CASSLSQGNQPQHF - 14 TRBV27
CASSQDLGQVDGYTF - 15 TRBV4-2
CASSEDPSNEQYF - 13 TRBV2
CATSRPPYGSGQYSNQPQHF once 20 TRBV15
CAISNSGQGEGGNTIYF - 17 TRBV10-3
CASSQEGTISYEQYF - 15 TRBV4-1
CASSYLQTEKTDTF - 14 TRBV6-5
CASSSSGTGPYGYTF - 15 TRBV6-5
CASSTGVLTEAFF - 13 TRBV6-5
CASSLGDSSNQPQHF few 15 TRBV7-2